A single sample is the source of the 20 T cell receptor beta chains below, sequenced in a study of cytotoxic CD8 clonotypes in ibrutinib-treated CLL. Produced via immunoSEQ multiplex PCR; TCRdb's table is partial and in-frame only. Of 190,000 or so clones listed, about two thirds are singletons. This material consisted of PBMCs, taken after 24 months of ibrutinib treatment. The receptor set was obtained from a human donor with chronic lymphocytic leukemia.

The rearrangement joins TRBV7-9 to TRBJ2-2; perhaps TRBD2 as D (5 bases). The CDR3 has 15 amino acids. With 1 base removed from V and 1 base from J, the gap between germline ends came to 7 bases. CDR1 is SEHNR and CDR2 is FQNEAQ in the germline V gene (reference sequence). The CDR3 coding sequence is TGTGCCAGCAGCTTAGGCGCGGGGAACACCGGGGAGCTGTTTTTT. Residues: CASSLGAGNTGELFF.

The CDR3 nucleotides are TGCGCCAGCAGCCAAGGAGTGGATTACGACTACGAGCAGTACTTC. Encoded protein: CASSQGVDYDYEQYF. The genes are TRBV4-3 and TRBJ2-7; unclear D gene. Germline CDR1 and CDR2: LGHNA and YSLEER. The CDR3 totals 15 residues. With 1 base removed from V and 3 bases from J, the gap between germline ends came to 13 bases.

The chain employs TRBV7-6 and TRBJ2-3, with a weak D call TRBD2 (5 bases). V was cut by 4 bases and J by 0 bases, with 20 bases left in between. The CDR3 covers 18 residues. Germline lookup yields CDR1 SGHVS and CDR2 FNYEAQ. The CDR3 loop reads CASSYNVPLSGSTDTQYF. In DNA, the CDR3 is TGTGCCAGCAGCTATAATGTCCCTCTAAGCGGTAGCACAGATACGCAGTATTTT.

The chain joins TRBV27 to TRBJ2-1; tentatively, D is TRBD1 (6 bases). CDR3 length equals 13 residues. The germline V and J ends were trimmed by 3 bases and 7 bases, with 10 bases remaining between them. CDR1 is MNHEY, CDR2 SMNVEV, per germline (reference sequence). This CDR3 is CASSFSGTNEQFF. The CDR3 nucleotides are TGTGCCAGCAGTTTTAGTGGGACAAATGAGCAGTTCTTC.

The sample holds a few counts of this clone. The chain has TRBV6-4 and TRBJ2-1; 7 bases match TRBD1. Germline trimming cut 3 bases from V and 0 bases from J; bases unmatched to any gene: 11. CDR3 length: 18 residues. Germline V CDR1 and CDR2: MRHNA, SNTAGT. The CDR3: CASSEDRVGPSSYNEQFF. For the CDR3, the DNA is TGTGCCAGCAGTGAAGACAGGGTTGGACCGAGCTCCTACAATGAGCAGTTCTTC.

This chain joins TRBV27 and TRBJ2-3, with TRBD2 identical over 15 bases. The V gene's germline CDR1 is MNHEY and CDR2 SMNVEV (reference sequence). The CDR3 is 16 amino acids. Unmatched junction bases numbered 5, after V lost 5 bases and J lost 5 bases. This CDR3 reads CASSPGGLAGGDTQYF. CDR3 DNA sequence: TGTGCCAGCAGTCCAGGGGGACTAGCGGGAGGAGATACGCAGTATTTT.

The V gene is TRBV7-2, the J gene TRBJ2-2; 12 bases are a match to TRBD2. Germline V gene lookup returns CDR1 SGHTA and CDR2 FQGNSA. V shed 5 bases, J shed 7 bases, and the junction held 5 bases outside the gene matches. The CDR3 covers 15 residues. For the CDR3, the DNA is TGTGCCAGCAGCCCCCCGACTAGCGGGAGCGGGGAGCTGTTTTTT. It is translated as CASSPPTSGSGELFF.

The rearrangement joins TRBV10-1 to TRBJ2-7; D is unresolved. V lost 0 bases to trimming and J lost 6 bases, with 9 bases between them. CDR1 is WNHNN and CDR2 is SYGVQD in the germline V gene (reference sequence). This CDR3 spans 13 amino acids. The CDR3, as DNA: TGCGCCAGCAGTGAGTCCACCGGGCCCGAGCAGTACTTC. It yields the protein CASSESTGPEQYF.

The rearrangement uses TRBV10-3 and TRBJ1-1; D uncertain. Deletions cut 6 bases from V and 1 base from J, with 9 bases between. Germline CDR1 is ENHRY and CDR2 is SYGVKD. This CDR3 has 13 residues. CDR3 bases: TGTGCCATCAGAAGGTCGGAGAACACTGAAGCTTTCTTT. Its protein product is CAIRRSENTEAFF.

The chain has TRBV28 and TRBJ2-1; unclear D gene. Germline CDR1 MDHEN, CDR2 SYDVKM. With 4 bases removed from V and 3 bases from J, the gap between germline ends came to 10 bases. This CDR3 is 14 amino acids long. CDR3 nucleotides: TGTGCCAGCAGTTCCCGGGCCAACTACAATGAGCAGTTCTTC. Amino acid sequence: CASSSRANYNEQFF.

The DNA of the CDR3 is TGTGCCAGCAGAGTAGGACTAGCCGAAACCTACGAGCAGTACTTC. Encoded protein: CASRVGLAETYEQYF. This chain uses TRBV2 with TRBJ2-7; 8 nucleotides match TRBD2. Germline V gene lookup returns CDR1 SNHLY and CDR2 FYNNEI. This CDR3 spans 15 amino acids. Trimming took 6 bases from V and 2 from J; bases not matched to a gene: 9.

The CDR3 loop is CASSLQAYEQYF. For the CDR3, the DNA is TGTGCCAGCAGCTTACAAGCCTACGAGCAGTACTTC. The rearrangement uses TRBV7-9 and TRBJ2-7, with unresolved D. CDR3 size: 12 residues. CDR1 is SEHNR, CDR2 FQNEAQ, per germline (reference sequence). V gave up 2 bases and J gave up 2 bases, with 4 bases separating them.

This clone was observed a few times. This chain uses TRBV5-4 with TRBJ1-2; D call uncertain. Trimming cost V 0 bases and J 4 bases, with 7 bases left between them. Looked up from germline, CDR1 is SGHNT and CDR2 is YYREEE (reference sequence). This CDR3 is built from 13 residues. Here the CDR3 reads CASSLEGVYGYTF. CDR3 nucleotides: TGTGCCAGCAGCTTGGAGGGAGTCTATGGCTACACCTTC.

The gene calls are TRBV4-2 and TRBJ1-5, with unresolved D. Germline V gene lookup returns CDR1 LGHNA and CDR2 YNFKEQ. V was trimmed by 0 bases and J by 1 base, leaving 13 bases between them. The CDR3 extends over 17 amino acids. CDR3 bases: TGTGCCAGCAGCCAAGATCCTAGGATGGTGAGCAATCAGCCCCAGCATTTT. Translated, it gives CASSQDPRMVSNQPQHF.

The J gene is TRBJ1-2, the V gene TRBV27, with 9 bases fitting TRBD1. V trimming: 5 bases; J trimming: 4 bases; junction bases outside the gene matches: 11. The germline CDR1 and CDR2 sequences are MNHEY and SMNVEV (reference sequence). CDR3 length: 16 amino acids. The CDR3 bases are TGTGCCAGCAGTCCCACCCCGGGACAGGGTCTCTATGGCTACACCTTC. It translates to CASSPTPGQGLYGYTF.

The V gene is TRBV2, the J gene TRBJ2-3; D call uncertain. With 6 bases removed from V and 1 base from J, the gap between germline ends came to 8 bases. The germline gives CDR1 SNHLY, CDR2 FYNNEI. This CDR3 contains 13 residues. CDR3 DNA sequence: TGTGCCAGCAGCCGATCCGGCACAGATACGCAGTATTTT. The encoded protein is CASSRSGTDTQYF.

V gene TRBV4-3 combines with J gene TRBJ2-1, with 14 bases identical to TRBD2. J lost 6 bases, V lost 0 bases, and 4 bases had no gene match. Germline CDR1 is LGHNA and CDR2 is YSLEER. CDR3 length: 17 residues. In DNA, the CDR3 is TGCGCCAGCAGCCAAGATACTGGGACTAGCGGGAGCAATGAGCAGTTCTTC. It specifies CASSQDTGTSGSNEQFF.

V usage is TRBV4-2 and J usage is TRBJ2-6, with TRBD2 identical over 9 bases. The CDR3 runs to 19 residues. Germline-derived CDR1 and CDR2 are LGHNA and YNFKEQ. The junction had 8 bases not matched to a gene; V was cut back by 2 bases and J by 0 bases. The DNA for the CDR3 is TGTGCCAGCAGCCAACGGCGGGGGGGCAAGAGCTCTGGGGCCAACGTCCTGACTTTC. Protein product: CASSQRRGGKSSGANVLTF.

The chain is built from TRBV11-1 and TRBJ2-1; the match to TRBD2 covers 8 bases. Germline V gene lookup returns CDR1 SGHAT and CDR2 FQDESV (reference sequence). Germline trimming cut 5 bases from V and 8 bases from J; bases unmatched to any gene: 11. The CDR3 length is 15 residues. In nucleotides, the CDR3 is TGTGCCAGCAGCCGTGGAGCGGGAGAAGGTTATGAGCAGTTCTTC. This sequence encodes CASSRGAGEGYEQFF. The entire variable domain, with the rest obtained from reference TRBV11-1 and TRBJ2-1, is as follows: EAEVAQSPRYKITEKSQAVAFWCDPISGHATLYWYRQILGQGPELLVQFQDESVVDDSQLPKDRFSAERLKGVDSTLKIQPAELGDSAMYLCASSRGAGEGYEQFFGPGTRLTVL.

This chain connects TRBV4-2 to TRBJ2-7; TRBD2 agrees at 11 bases. Trimming took 0 bases from V and 2 from J; bases not matched to a gene: 6. This CDR3 region has 17 residues. Germline CDR1 and CDR2: LGHNA and YNFKEQ. The CDR3 bases are TGTGCCAGCAGCCAAGAACCCACTAGCGGGAGTACCTACGAGCAGTACTTC. This gives the protein CASSQEPTSGSTYEQYF.